This T cell receptor (beta chain) came from a study of T-cell memory formation after mild COVID-19. Study overall: Largely, TCR clusters stayed within a single donor.

Constant-segment primers served in 5'RACE that generated TCR alpha and TCR beta cDNA libraries bearing sample barcodes and UMIs. TCRdb analysed the 5' RACE reads with MiXCR anew, one entry per CDR3 protein. The sample holds roughly 510,000 distinct CDR3 sequences, around 15% seen once. General observations from the study: Second-wave clones peaking on day 37 lacked confirmed SARS-CoV-2 specificity.

This clonotype came up a few times. The antigen is not known. The germline gives CDR1 MNHEY, CDR2 SVGAGI. The CDR3 consists of 12 residues. Deletions cut 10 bases from V and 0 bases from J, with 9 bases between. J is TRBJ1-1 and V is TRBV6-5, with D possibly TRBD1 on 5 matching bases. The clonotype was recovered from an adult woman who had mild COVID-19 (a few samples of this study predate the infection). Cell type and time point are not known. The source material was PBMCs or a T cell subset sorted from them (not recorded which). The CDR3 region is CATGHLNTEAFF. The CDR3 DNA reads as TGTGCCACGGGGCATCTGAACACTGAAGCTTTCTTT.